One and the same sample provided the 9 T cell receptor beta chains below, sequenced in a study of shared T cell receptors in the human thymus. Generated by immunoSEQ multiplex PCR, the TCRdb table keeps only in-frame clones and is missing some. The sample holds roughly 500,000 clones, approximately 78% seen once. The same data also went into a second study, on human thymus T cells.

The sample comprised thymocytes. The origin of the receptors is a boy in the first two years of life with a congenital heart defect.

This chain connects TRBV5-8 to TRBJ2-7; D may be TRBD2 (6 bases). V lost 4 bases to trimming and J lost 0 bases, with 17 bases between them. The length of the CDR3 is 16 residues. Germline V gene data show CDR1 as SGHTS and CDR2 as YDEGEE. The CDR3 sequence is CASSLEGPSDSYEQYF. The DNA for the CDR3 is TGTGCCAGCAGCCTGGAAGGTCCTAGCGACTCCTACGAGCAGTACTTC. The full variable domain, rest sourced from reference TRBV5-8 and TRBJ2-7, is EAGVTQSPTHLIKTRGQQATLRCSPISGHTSVYWYQQALGLGLQFLLWYDEGEERNRGNFPPRFSGRQFPNYSSELNVNALELEDSALYLCASSLEGPSDSYEQYFGPGTRLTVT.

This sequence joins TRBV7-2 and TRBJ2-7, with 7 nucleotides matching TRBD2. Germline V gene data show CDR1 as SGHTA and CDR2 as FQGNSA. The CDR3 length is 16 residues. Germline trimming cut 1 base from V and 3 bases from J; bases unmatched to any gene: 9. The CDR3 loop is CASSLGGGDYIYEQYF. As DNA, the CDR3 is TGTGCCAGCAGCTTAGGGGGCGGGGACTACATCTACGAGCAGTACTTC.

The V call is TRBV14, the J call TRBJ1-1, with D perhaps matching TRBD1 (6 bases). The CDR3 has 18 amino acids. Between the trimmed V and J ends, which lost 4 bases and 1 base, there was a span of 22 bases. Germline V gives CDR1 SGHDN, CDR2 FVKESK. CDR3 DNA sequence: TGTGCCAGCAGCCGAGCGACCTACTACAGGGAGGGGAACACTGAAGCTTTCTTT. This translates into CASSRATYYREGNTEAFF.

This rearrangement joins TRBV5-6 to TRBJ2-3, with 7 bases aligning to TRBD2. The CDR3 covers 17 residues. V was pared by 0 bases and J by 1 base, with 8 bases of the junction left unmatched. The germline CDR1 and CDR2 sequences are SGHDT and YYEEEE. The CDR3 loop reads CASSLGRLADRTDTQYF. CDR3 DNA sequence: TGTGCCAGCAGCTTGGGGAGGCTAGCGGACCGCACAGATACGCAGTATTTT.

The CDR3 sequence: CASSVDGGESTEAFF. CDR3 coding DNA: TGTGCCAGCAGCGTAGATGGGGGGGAAAGCACTGAAGCTTTCTTT. The chain uses TRBV9 and TRBJ1-1; TRBD1 might be the D (5 bases). This CDR3 has 15 amino acids. V lost 0 bases, J lost 4 bases, and 13 bases lay in between. Looked up from germline, CDR1 is SGDLS and CDR2 is YYNGEE.

This clone was recorded only once. The chain links TRBV5-1 to TRBJ2-3; TRBD1 matches 7 bases. Looked up from germline, CDR1 is SGHRS and CDR2 is YFSETQ. V was pared by 5 bases and J by 0 bases, with 0 bases of the junction left unmatched. This CDR3 is built from 13 residues. The CDR3 bases are TGCGCCAGCAGGGGACAGAGCACAGATACGCAGTATTTT. Amino acid sequence: CASRGQSTDTQYF.

This rearrangement joins TRBV4-2 to TRBJ2-1, with TRBD2 matching 8 bases. The CDR3 is 16 amino acids. V dropped 1 base and J dropped 4; count of bases not matched to a gene: 6. The V gene's germline CDR1 is LGHNA and CDR2 YNFKEQ. In DNA form, the CDR3 reads TGTGCCAGCAGCCAAGGCACCGGGGGGGGGTACAATGAGCAGTTCTTC. This sequence encodes CASSQGTGGGYNEQFF.

The chain has TRBV4-1 and TRBJ2-3, with a possible D match to TRBD2 (6 bases). Germline-derived CDR1 and CDR2 are MGHRA and YSYEKL. The V end was cut by 4 bases, the J end by 1 base, with 15 bases between. This CDR3 spans 16 amino acids. CDR3: CASSLGREPGTDTQYF. CDR3 nucleotides: TGCGCCAGCAGCCTGGGCCGGGAGCCGGGCACAGATACGCAGTATTTT.

This clone has only a few counts. This chain uses TRBV6-1 with TRBJ2-2; possibly TRBD1 for D (6 bases). From germline, CDR1 is MNHNS and CDR2 SASEGT. The CDR3 has 13 amino acids. The germline V and J ends were trimmed by 5 bases and 7 bases, with 11 bases remaining between them. The CDR3 region has the DNA TGTGCCAGCAGTACAGGGTTGGGCGGGGAGCTGTTTTTT. Encoded protein: CASSTGLGGELFF.